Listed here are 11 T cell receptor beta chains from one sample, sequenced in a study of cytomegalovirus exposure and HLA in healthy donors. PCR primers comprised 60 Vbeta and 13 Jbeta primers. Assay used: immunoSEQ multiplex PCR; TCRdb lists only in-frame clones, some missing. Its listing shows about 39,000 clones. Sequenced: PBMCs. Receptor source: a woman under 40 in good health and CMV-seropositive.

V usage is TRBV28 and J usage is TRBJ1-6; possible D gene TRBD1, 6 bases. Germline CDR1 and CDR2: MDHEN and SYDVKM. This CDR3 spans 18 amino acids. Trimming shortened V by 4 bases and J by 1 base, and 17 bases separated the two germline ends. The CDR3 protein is CASSYFTGTRSYNSPLHF. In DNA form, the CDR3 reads TGTGCCAGCAGTTACTTTACAGGGACGAGATCCTATAATTCACCCCTCCACTTT.

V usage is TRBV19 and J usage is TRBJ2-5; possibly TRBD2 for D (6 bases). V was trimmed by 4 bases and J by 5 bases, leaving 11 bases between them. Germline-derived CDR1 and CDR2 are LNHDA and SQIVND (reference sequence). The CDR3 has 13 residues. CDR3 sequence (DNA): TGTGCCAGTAGTACAGCGGGCCGTGAGACCCAGTACTTC. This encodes CASSTAGRETQYF.

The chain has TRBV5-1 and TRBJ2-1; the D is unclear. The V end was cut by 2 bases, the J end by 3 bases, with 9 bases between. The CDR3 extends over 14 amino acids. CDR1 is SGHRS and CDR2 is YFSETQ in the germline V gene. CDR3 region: CASSFGDSYNEQFF. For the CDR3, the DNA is TGCGCCAGCAGCTTCGGTGATAGCTACAATGAGCAGTTCTTC.

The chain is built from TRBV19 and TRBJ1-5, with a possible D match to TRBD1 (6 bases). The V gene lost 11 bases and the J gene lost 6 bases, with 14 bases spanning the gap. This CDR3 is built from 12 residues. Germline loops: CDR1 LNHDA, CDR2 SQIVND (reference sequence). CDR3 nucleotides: TGTGCCGGAGGGGGGGGCGCTCAGCCCCAGCATTTT. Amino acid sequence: CAGGGGAQPQHF.

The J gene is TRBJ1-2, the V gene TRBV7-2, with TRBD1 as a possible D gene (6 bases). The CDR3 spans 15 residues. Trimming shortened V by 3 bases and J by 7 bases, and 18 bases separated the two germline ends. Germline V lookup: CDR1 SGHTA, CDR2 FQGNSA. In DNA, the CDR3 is TGTGCCAGCAGCTTCCAAGGGACATCTGTTGGTGGCTACACCTTC. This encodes CASSFQGTSVGGYTF.

The CDR3 reads CASSYGREAFF. The CDR3 DNA follows: TGTGCCAGCAGCTACGGACGGGAGGCTTTCTTT. V usage is TRBV11-2 and J usage is TRBJ1-1; D call uncertain. The CDR3 totals 11 residues. The V gene lost 4 bases and the J gene lost 11 bases, with 11 bases spanning the gap. CDR1 is SGHAT, CDR2 FQNNGV, per germline.

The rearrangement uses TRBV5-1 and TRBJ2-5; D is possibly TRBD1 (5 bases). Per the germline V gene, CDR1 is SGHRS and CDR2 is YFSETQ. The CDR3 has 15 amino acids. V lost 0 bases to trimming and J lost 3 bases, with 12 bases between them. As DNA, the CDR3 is TGCGCCAGCAGCTTGGGTTGGGGCACGGAAGAGACCCAGTACTTC. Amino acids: CASSLGWGTEETQYF.

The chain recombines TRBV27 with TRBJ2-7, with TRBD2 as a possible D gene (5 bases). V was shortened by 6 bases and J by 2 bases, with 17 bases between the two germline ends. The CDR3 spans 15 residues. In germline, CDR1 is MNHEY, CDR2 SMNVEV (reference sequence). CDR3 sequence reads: CASRPEDSSTYEQYF. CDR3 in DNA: TGTGCCAGCAGGCCGGAGGACTCATCAACCTACGAGCAGTACTTC.

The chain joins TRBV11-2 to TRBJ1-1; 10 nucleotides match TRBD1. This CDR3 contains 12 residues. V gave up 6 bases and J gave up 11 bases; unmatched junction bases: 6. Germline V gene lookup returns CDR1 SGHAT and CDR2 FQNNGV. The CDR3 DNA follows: TGTGCCAGCAGGACGACAGGGGGCTTTGCTTTCTTT. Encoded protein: CASRTTGGFAFF. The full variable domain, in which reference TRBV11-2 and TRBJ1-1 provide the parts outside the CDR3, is EAGVAQSPRYKIIEKRQSVAFWCNPISGHATLYWYQQILGQGPKLLIQFQNNGVVDDSQLPKDRFSAERLKGVDSTLKIQPAKLEDSAVYLCASRTTGGFAFFGQGTRLTVV.

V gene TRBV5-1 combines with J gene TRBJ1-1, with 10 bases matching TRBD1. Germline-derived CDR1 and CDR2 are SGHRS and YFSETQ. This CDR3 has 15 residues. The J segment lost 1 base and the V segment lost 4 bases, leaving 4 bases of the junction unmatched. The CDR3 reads CASSAGDRGNTEAFF. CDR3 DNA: TGCGCCAGCAGCGCTGGGGACAGGGGGAACACTGAAGCTTTCTTT.

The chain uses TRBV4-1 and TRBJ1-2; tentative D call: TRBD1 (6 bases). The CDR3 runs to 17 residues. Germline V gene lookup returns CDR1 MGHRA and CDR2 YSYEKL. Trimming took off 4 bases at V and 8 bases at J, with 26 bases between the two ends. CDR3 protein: CASSPVVVRRDKRGYTF. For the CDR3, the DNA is TGCGCCAGCAGCCCAGTCGTGGTTCGACGGGACAAAAGAGGCTACACCTTC.